This is a list of T cell receptor beta chains from one sample in a study of shared clonotypes between healthy human individuals. The protocol was immunoSEQ multiplex PCR, while the TCRdb copy is restricted to in-frame clones and leaves out a portion. The sample lists 600,000 to 750,000 clones; roughly 91% were seen once. The sequenced sample was memory CD8+ T cells from PBMCs. Source of these receptors: a man between 18 and 35 years old in good health. Some clones in this sample may be carry-over from other donors' samples. The conserved cysteine and the conserved F or W are not part of the CDR3 here. D genes are given only for firm matches.

V	J	D	CDR3
TRBV4-1	TRBJ2-3	NA	ASSQDSRDTQY
TRBV28	TRBJ2-7	NA	ASSPYPRGEQY
TRBV15	TRBJ1-4	NA	ATSPRRINEKLF
TRBV19	TRBJ2-5	TRBD2	ASSIWGGEETQY
TRBV29-1	TRBJ2-1	TRBD2	SVEQSPPGLADEQF
TRBV28	TRBJ2-7	TRBD1	ASSQNRGLKLGEQY
TRBV7-6	TRBJ2-1	TRBD2	ASSSSTSGRSHGQF
TRBV10-3	TRBJ2-3	NA	AISESGGPSTDTQY
TRBV4-1	TRBJ1-4	NA	ASSQGFGVLNEKLF
TRBV30	TRBJ2-3	NA	AWAQSADTQY
TRBV7-9	TRBJ2-5	NA	ASSLVPNAEETQY
TRBV27	TRBJ2-2	NA	ASRGPYTGELF
TRBV7-2	TRBJ2-1	TRBD2	ASTSPGLADNEQF
TRBV18	TRBJ2-2	NA	ASSPGPGGGELF
TRBV5-6	TRBJ2-2	NA	ASSLSGLLLNTGELF
TRBV7-9	TRBJ2-1	TRBD2	ASSATSGRGSEQF
TRBV11-2	TRBJ2-5	NA	ASSPAETQY
TRBV2	TRBJ1-1	NA	ASSLLGEVEAF
TRBV5-1	TRBJ1-1	NA	ASSLGVRGTEAF
TRBV30	TRBJ2-2	NA	AWIEWTGELF
TRBV5-8	TRBJ1-1	NA	ASSFIWGSITEAF
TRBV25-1	TRBJ2-5	NA	ASSEYRGRDAPGETQY